In this sample, the clone carrying this T cell receptor beta chain turned up many times. V lost 6 bases and J lost 7; bases outside the gene matches: 11. Germline-derived CDR1 and CDR2 are MNHNS and SASEGT. This CDR3 region has 15 residues. This sample was taken from a study of T cells in Graves' hyperthyroidism and ophthalmopathy. TCR beta CDR3 region amplification was performed from RNA transcripts. The HTBI set primed first-round TCR CDR3 RT-PCR. TCRdb recomputed calls from the multiplex PCR reads with MiXCR, one row per CDR3 protein. The sample lists approximately 360,000 distinct CDR3 sequences, around 14% occurring once.

V and J are TRBV6-1 and TRBJ1-4; the match to TRBD1 covers 7 bases. The TCR was taken from a woman aged 18-29 years with Graves' hyperthyroidism that later progressed to Graves' ophthalmopathy. Source material: blood. CDR3 bases: TGTGCCAGCAGCAACATACAGGGGCGTCTTGAAAAACTGTTTTTT. Translating it yields CASSNIQGRLEKLFF.